The T cell receptor beta chain under discussion was sequenced for a study of T cells in Graves' hyperthyroidism and ophthalmopathy. TCR beta CDR3 regions were amplified from RNA transcripts. Using the HTBI primer set, a first-round RT-PCR was run on the TCR CDR3. MiXCR, applied by TCRdb to the multiplex PCR reads, yields one record per CDR3 protein. The profile shows around 500,000 distinct CDR3 sequences, 22% of them singletons. Notes on the study in general: Ophthalmopathy was distinguished from stable hyperthyroidism by 13 V-J signatures.

This clonotype was detected ten times or more. What it recognizes is unknown. CDR1 and CDR2 (germline): SGHTA, FQGNSA. The CDR3 extends over 16 amino acids. V lost 1 base, J lost 8 bases, and 10 bases stayed unmatched. This receptor was identified in a woman in her seventies with Graves' ophthalmopathy. V is TRBV7-2 and J is TRBJ2-1; 8 nucleotides agree with TRBD2. The source material was blood. CDR3 nucleotides: TGTGCCAGCAGCTTAGTATCCAGCGGGAGAAGGGATGAGCAGTTCTTC. Translation: CASSLVSSGRRDEQFF.